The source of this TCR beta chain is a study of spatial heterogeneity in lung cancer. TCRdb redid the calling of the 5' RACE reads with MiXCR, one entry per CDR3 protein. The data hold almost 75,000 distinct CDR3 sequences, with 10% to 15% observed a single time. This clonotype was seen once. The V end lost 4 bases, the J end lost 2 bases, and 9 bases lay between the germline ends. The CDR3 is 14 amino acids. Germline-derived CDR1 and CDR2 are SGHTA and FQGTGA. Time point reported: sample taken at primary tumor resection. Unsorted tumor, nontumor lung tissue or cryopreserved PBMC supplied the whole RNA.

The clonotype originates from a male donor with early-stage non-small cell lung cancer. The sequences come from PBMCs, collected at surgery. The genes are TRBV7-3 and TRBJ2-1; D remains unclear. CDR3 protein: CASSSLPTYNEQFF. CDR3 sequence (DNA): TGTGCCAGCAGCTCATTACCCACCTACAATGAGCAGTTCTTC.